This TCR beta chain was sequenced during a study of cytomegalovirus exposure and HLA in healthy donors (dated by TCRdb to 2017 to 2019). Describing the broader study: According to an earlier analysis of 450 to 650 of the donors, about 179 million T cells yielded roughly 100 million unique TCR beta sequences and 250 to 350 Gb of sequence data. Around 320 gigabases of sequencing data and tens of millions of unique TCR sequences were included in an early release covering 550 to 800 HLA-typed donors. Among the roughly 410 genotyped donors, 75% to 90% belonged to the genetic ancestry cluster associated with self-reported Caucasian donors. The study aimed to test whether cataloging public T cell receptors could reveal signatures of past pathogen exposure. The T cell repertoires of around 670 subjects were profiled by immunosequencing and related to cytomegalovirus serostatus. Along with the roughly 670-subject first cohort, a separate validation cohort of 120 different subjects was used. The study combined high-throughput TCR immunosequencing, statistical association of individual TCRs with disease status, and machine learning to predict cytomegalovirus infection status. In a later analysis, previously published TCR beta repertoires from 500 to 750 donors were re-analyzed and high-resolution HLA genotyping was added so that TCR occurrence patterns could be studied. Rather than drawing on any new phenotypic data, the later analysis identified candidate immune exposures from TCR beta sequences and the way those sequences occurred across donors. In an earlier analysis of several hundred of the donors, high-throughput TCR beta sequencing was used to judge whether each TCR beta V gene segment behaved as functional or pseudogenic. Alongside the repertoire data, information on donor age, sex, ethnicity and CMV serostatus was compiled. A later genetic analysis used genome-wide SNP genotypes for about 65% of the roughly 700 donors, treating that subset as a discovery cohort. Every discovery cohort repertoire had been produced on one sequencing platform. Both class I and class II loci were covered by HLA typing, at four-digit resolution. The number of donors typed differed by locus, with 629-630 for A, B, C, DRB1 and DQB1, roughly 520 for DQA1, about 610 for DPA1, and approximately 470 for DPB1. Roughly 5 DR-DQ haplotypes were treated as single units for association and clustering because of strong linkage in the cohort. Among roughly 400 genotyped donors of the cohort, an average of approximately 240,000 unique TCR beta nucleotide sequences was sequenced per donor, of which about 18% were non-productive. The research as a whole found: In an earlier analysis of some 500 of the donors, most TCR beta V segments were observed in productive rearrangements about 87% or about 30% of the time, broadly matching IMGT annotations. Sequencing depth was assumed to be roughly uniform across donors in the presence/absence analyses, though that assumption may not hold. In a later analysis, 16,951 TCR beta sequences were associated with specific HLA alleles at a false discovery rate of 0.05. Several of the top co-occurrence clusters appeared to be linked to parvovirus B19, influenza, CMV and Epstein-Barr virus, according to a later analysis. The only immune exposure information available for the cohort was CMV serostatus. Across donors, most TCR sequences were observed very rarely, whereas some public TCRs were present in many individuals. A later genetic analysis reported fewer N-insertions in productive TCRs among donors in an Asian-associated ancestry cluster than the roughly 650-donor mean. According to the authors, the approach could potentially be generalized to other disease states and immunological phenotypes. According to a later analysis, most CMV-associated TCR beta chains appeared to be HLA-restricted, and the HLA associations seemed to be driven largely by CMV exposure. HLA typing was unavailable for some donors at each locus, so association tests used only the typed subset. In the study, some 160 TCR beta chains were listed as associated with cytomegalovirus. Assigning TCR associations to individual alleles was difficult when HLA alleles, especially DR and DQ, strongly co-occurred. Correlated functional status among segregating V segments might be attributable to linkage disequilibrium, but an unknown experimental factor could not be ruled out. Compared with equally common non-associated chains, HLA-associated TCR beta chains in a later analysis were more clonally expanded and had lower generation probabilities. An association between a missense DCLRE1C variant and V-gene and J-gene trimming of TCR beta chains was found in a later genetic analysis and replicated in an independent cohort. A few of the identified cytomegalovirus-associated TCR beta chains were confirmed in vitro to be specific for cytomegalovirus antigens. A further reported finding was that TCR beta sequences accurately predicted the HLA-A and HLA-B alleles for most subjects in the first cohort. In this cohort, only TCR beta chains were sequenced, and detectable features were limited by the absence of alpha or paired-chain data. Because counts were too low, roughly 18 rarely observed V segments, including chromosome 9 orphons, were left out of the earlier analysis of 587 of the donors. The classifier was reported to diagnose cytomegalovirus status with high specificity and sensitivity in both the original cohort and the validation cohort. The 87-base-pair reads could not distinguish some IMGT-functional V segments, including TRBV6-2 and TRBV6-3, so those segments were excluded. A later analysis found that TCR association rates varied across HLA loci, with DRB1 alleles showing the most associated TCRs and HLA-C alleles the fewest. A cluster of highly shared sequence variants was judged likely to be a technical artifact of the sequencing pipeline.

Details on this clone: This receptor's antigen is unknown. Base qualities are not provided; no much larger clone lies one nucleotide away.

Libraries were built with the immunoSEQ multiplex PCR assay. For the multiplex PCR, a mixture combining 60 forward primers for TCR Vbeta segments and 13 reverse primers for TCR Jbeta segments was used. The CDR3 region of rearranged TCR beta genes was amplified from genomic DNA with a multiplex PCR assay. The amplified TCR beta libraries were sequenced on the Illumina HiSeq System as 87-base-pair reads. Concerning the study's data processing: Across the 700 or so repertoires, a later analysis counted approximately 83 million unique TCR beta chains, about 10 million of which were shared by at least two donors. Raw reads were error-corrected and collapsed into unique sequences by a nearest-neighbor algorithm in which closely related sequences were merged to remove PCR and sequencing errors. Alignment of CDR3 sequences to IMGT reference sequences was used to assign V, D and J gene segments. For a sequence to be retained, a match of at least six nucleotides to both a V gene segment and a J gene segment was required. A rearrangement counted as productive if the CDR3 had no stop codons and remained in frame with V and J, and every other rearrangement counted as non-productive. CDR3 was defined by IMGT convention, running from the second conserved V-encoded cysteine to the conserved J-encoded phenylalanine. The earlier analysis of about 640 of the donors excluded any sequence lacking an unambiguous match to a single V gene segment. In an earlier analysis of a few hundred of the donors, a V segment was called functional when productive rearrangements were above 56.7%, and segregating when the standard deviation between donors exceeded 5%. A statistical classification framework was developed to diagnose cytomegalovirus status using the catalog of TCR beta chain sequences. V and J gene assignment, in a later analysis, came from comparing TCR nucleotide sequences with IMGT/GENE-DB human TR gene sequences. The TCRdist pipeline was used in a later analysis to assign CDR3 sequences and most-parsimonious VDJ recombination scenarios. A later analysis defined each TCR beta chain by its CDR3 amino acid sequence plus V-gene family, and excluded reads lacking a unique V-gene family. A later analysis removed over 500 highly shared, low-generation-probability nucleotide sequences to deal with suspected cross-contamination and a sequencing artifact. In a later analysis, a clonal expansion index for each public chain was calculated from normalized within-repertoire ranks of inferred template counts. A later analysis computed generation probabilities with a VDJ recombination model fitted to out-of-frame rearrangements, and checked the results against IGoR. In a later analysis, hypergeometric tests were used to score TCR-TCR, TCR-HLA and TCR-CMV co-occurrence, with a repertoire-size bias correction applied to TCR pairs. False discovery rates were estimated in a later analysis by permuting HLA or CMV assignments 20 times. In a later analysis, co-occurring TCRs were grouped using DBSCAN, and TCRdist sequence similarity was added for clustering within HLA-allele-positive subsets. Repertoires with fewer than 30,000 or more than 120,000 public chains were left out of co-occurrence clustering, as were four to six repertoires with anomalous nucleotide sharing. TCRdb holds this immuneACCESS table with in-frame rearrangements only. Some clones are missing; in checked studies, unresolved V genes explain under half, and the rest has no known cause. The D gene and trimming were derived from the DNA, and the V and J assignments and clone size from that table. This sample comprises around 100,000 clones, 60% to 85% of them detected only once. The biggest ten clones account for about 5.4% of the sample.

In total, 600 or so healthy bone marrow donors made up the cohort. At the time of sampling, every cohort member was nominally healthy, though immune exposures that went unrecorded were likely present. The donor was CMV seropositive and was included in the group of about 290 seropositive cohort members. Every donor gave a peripheral blood sample, and the peripheral blood mononuclear cells from that sample were used for TCR beta sequencing. Genomic DNA was extracted from the blood cell samples with the Qiagen DNeasy Blood Extraction Kit. Counted from cysteine to phenylalanine, this CDR3 has 15 amino acids. Here the CDR3 DNA is all that survives: 45 bases in frame from base 1. Via the germline V gene, CDR1 is MGHRA and CDR2 YSYEKL. Trimming costs V 0 bases and J 4 bases, and their ends lie 10 bases apart.

The rearranged segments are TRBV4-1 and TRBJ1-3, with TRBD1 tentatively as D gene (5 bases match). The sequenced sample consisted of PBMCs. This receptor was identified in a woman between 18 and 29 years old in good health and CMV-seropositive. The DNA sequence is TGCGCCAGCAGCCAAGATCTGGGGCGAGGAAACACCATATATTTT. It specifies CASSQDLGRGNTIYF.